The TCR beta chain under discussion was sequenced for a study of CD8+ T cells in alopecia areata (dated 2018 in TCRdb). For context, the study as a whole: The treated patients, all with moderate-to-severe alopecia areata, were enrolled in an open-label pilot trial of oral tofacitinib given at 5 to 10 mg twice daily. Patients received tofacitinib for 6 to 18 months and were then followed off drug for 6 months to check for delayed response and recurrence. On the human side, TCRbeta sequencing was run on scalp tissue and on sorted CD4+ and CD8+ peripheral blood T cells from healthy controls and from alopecia areata patients with either patchy or totalis/universalis disease. RNA was obtained with the PAXgene miRNA kit for fixed scalp, the miRNeasy kit for PBMCs, and the RNeasy kit for mouse skin. immunoSEQ multiplex PCR using 35 Vbeta forward primers and 13 Jbeta reverse primers was used to amplify TCRbeta CDR3 regions. Scalp clonality was compared across normal scalp (n=4), patchy alopecia areata scalp (n=8), and alopecia totalis/universalis scalp (n=8). To study T cell clonal expansion in alopecia areata, the researchers applied high-throughput TCRbeta sequencing to both the C3H/HeJ mouse model and human patients. Biopsies were taken from tofacitinib-treated patients at baseline and at 4 and 24 weeks of treatment, and a later scalp biopsy was taken in several of the tofacitinib-treated patients.

Preparation of the library involved the immunoSEQ multiplex PCR assay. RNA was extracted from all samples and reverse transcribed into cDNA as template for TCR sequencing. SuperScript III was used for first-strand cDNA synthesis, primed with a 2:1 mix of oligo-dT and random hexamers. Amplification bias was assessed with a synthetic immune receptor repertoire, and residual bias was removed computationally. The original methods were these. After raw reads were preprocessed to remove errors, the CDR3 was defined following IMGT conventions as running from the conserved cysteine to phenylalanine. Clonality was computed as 1 minus the Shannon entropy, with the entropy normalized by log2 of the number of productive unique TCRs. Scalp TCRbeta sequences were cross-referenced with sorted blood CD4 and CD8 repertoires so that the CD4 or CD8 identity of scalp clones could be inferred. The source is immuneACCESS, and TCRdb retained only in-frame sequences with V and J called. Part of the clones is not carried over; for the studies checked, unresolved V genes explain less than half of this, and the remainder is unexplained. The V and J calls and clone size were taken over from that table, and D and trimming were inferred from the DNA. For this sample the table gives 55,000 to 75,000 clones, of which roughly half were detected only once. Together, the top ten hold approximately 17% of the sample.

The germline V gene supplies CDR1 SQVTM and CDR2 ANQGSEA. The V end gives up 6 bases and the J end 8 bases, leaving 15 bases in the junction not matched to a gene. The cysteine opens and the phenylalanine closes a CDR3 of 15 amino acids. The CDR3 DNA has 45 bases and is translated from base 1. The research as a whole found: Shared TCR sequences between patients were less evident than in mice, which may be partly attributable to HLA diversity in the patient population. Scalp TCR repertoire analysis is complicated because resident alphabeta T cells in normal human skin are also sequenced, whereas mouse skin is dominated by gammadelta T cells. Compared with normal scalp, lesional scalp, particularly in alopecia totalis/universalis, had higher clonality and more expanded CD8+ clones, which suggests antigenic drive.

In regard to this clone: Its binding antigen is unknown. Base qualities are missing; no much larger clone stands one base away.

The sample's time point label, decoded: baseline before oral tofacitinib. Peripheral blood and lesional scalp punch biopsies were obtained from patients with alopecia areata. After PBMCs were isolated by density centrifugation and stained for CD3, CD4 and CD8, a FACSAria was used to sort CD4+ and CD8+ T cells. The clonotype comes from a human donor with alopecia areata. The input for sequencing was CD8+ T cells sorted from blood, taken at week 0. The chain uses TRBV29-1 and TRBJ2-1; TRBD2 aligns with 8 central bases. The nucleotide sequence is TGCAGCGTCCCGATGCGGGAGGAGGGGTCGTATGAGCAGTTCTTC. This codes for CSVPMREEGSYEQFF.